The clone carrying this T cell receptor beta chain was observed many times. This CDR3 contains 15 residues. Trimming left V 8 bases short and J 0 bases short, with 14 bases between. These data come from a study of identical twins. TCRdb re-called the 5' RACE reads with MiXCR, one entry per CDR3 protein. The profile shows approximately 590,000 distinct CDR3 sequences, 9.6% of them singletons. The sample was also linked to a second study, of yellow fever vaccine responses in identical twins.

This receptor was taken from a young woman in good health. The J gene is TRBJ2-4, the V gene TRBV12-3 or TRBV12-4; D is possibly TRBD2 (6 bases). The sequenced sample was PBMCs. CDR3 sequence reads: CASGLGGVAKNIQYF. The CDR3, as DNA: TGTGCCAGCGGCCTAGGCGGGGTAGCCAAAAACATTCAGTACTTC.